These 10 T cell receptor beta chains share one sample of origin, sequenced in a study of blood T cell repertoires in COVID-19. Here immunoSEQ multiplex PCR was the method, and the copy in TCRdb shows in-frame clones only, minus some. In the table there are 250,000 or so clones, around 88% of which are singletons. The sequenced material came from peripheral blood. The receptors shown here come from a woman aged 25-40 years with COVID-19, enrolled during active disease.

The J gene is TRBJ1-1, the V gene TRBV5-1; D unclear. Germline lookup yields CDR1 SGHRS and CDR2 YFSETQ. Trimming took off 4 bases at V and 4 bases at J, with 14 bases between the two ends. CDR3 size: 14 residues. The CDR3, as DNA: TGCGCCAGCAGCACGGGATCAACCGCCACTGAAGCTTTCTTT. It yields the protein CASSTGSTATEAFF.

J is TRBJ2-5 and V is TRBV5-4; D remains unclear. The CDR3 sequence is 13 residues long. CDR1 SGHNT and CDR2 YYREEE come from the germline V gene (reference sequence). The V gene lost 0 bases and the J gene lost 5 bases, with 8 bases spanning the gap. The CDR3 DNA follows: TGTGCCAGCAGCTTGGGGCAGTCGGAGACCCAGTACTTC. Translating it yields CASSLGQSETQYF. The complete variable domain, with remaining parts taken from reference TRBV5-4 and TRBJ2-5, reads ETGVTQSPTHLIKTRGQQVTLRCSSQSGHNTVSWYQQALGQGPQFIFQYYREEENGRGNFPPRFSGLQFPNYSSELNVNALELDDSALYLCASSLGQSETQYFGPGTRLLVL.

This chain uses TRBV10-2 with TRBJ1-2; tentative D call: TRBD1 (5 bases). Looked up from germline, CDR1 is WSHSY and CDR2 is SAAADI. The V and J ends lost 7 bases and 4 bases respectively, with 16 bases between them. The CDR3 is made up of 14 amino acids. CDR3 bases: TGCGCCAGCACCGACTGGGGCGCAGGCTATGGCTACACCTTC. Protein sequence: CASTDWGAGYGYTF.

The V and J genes are TRBV10-3 and TRBJ2-2, with 9 bases identical to TRBD2. After removal of 3 bases from V and 6 bases from J, the junction contained 5 bases not matched to a gene. Per germline, CDR1 ENHRY and CDR2 SYGVKD. The CDR3 spans 15 residues. CDR3 in DNA: TGTGCCATCAGTGACGGTAGCGGGAGCGCCGGGGAGCTGTTTTTT. Protein: CAISDGSGSAGELFF.

The chain joins TRBV6-6 to TRBJ2-5, with a possible D match to TRBD2 (5 bases). CDR1 and CDR2 (germline): MNHNY, SVGAGI (reference sequence). The CDR3 extends over 14 amino acids. The ends were cut back, 6 bases at V and 3 bases at J, with 14 bases in the middle. This CDR3 is CASRPLATKETQYF. CDR3 DNA sequence: TGTGCCAGCAGACCCCTAGCCACAAAAGAGACCCAGTACTTC.

V is TRBV11-2 and J is TRBJ1-6, with a tentative D call TRBD1 (6 bases). Between the trimmed V and J ends, which lost 3 bases and 7 bases, there was a span of 13 bases. Germline CDR1 reads SGHAT; CDR2 reads FQNNGV. The length of the CDR3 is 15 residues. CDR3 region: CASSFYTGSNSPLHF. CDR3 DNA: TGTGCCAGCAGCTTCTACACAGGGTCGAATTCACCCCTCCACTTT.

V usage is TRBV7-9 and J usage is TRBJ1-6; 7 bases align to TRBD1. The CDR3 contains 14 residues. Germline V CDR1 and CDR2: SEHNR, FQNEAQ (reference sequence). V lost 7 bases, J lost 6 bases, and 6 bases stayed unmatched. CDR3 region: CASTGRDSNSPLHF. The CDR3 DNA reads as TGTGCCAGCACCGGCCGGGACAGTAATTCACCCCTCCACTTT.

This clone was observed a few times. The CDR3 DNA is TGTGCCAGCAGTCCCCGGGAGGAGCAGTACTTC. Amino acids: CASSPREEQYF. The V call is TRBV6-2 or TRBV6-3, the J call TRBJ2-7, with a tentative D call TRBD2 (6 bases). From germline, CDR1 is MNHEY and CDR2 SVGEGT. Trimming shortened V by 5 bases and J by 7 bases, and 9 bases separated the two germline ends. There are 11 residues in the CDR3.

The chain has TRBV2 and TRBJ1-5, with 7 bases matching TRBD1. This CDR3 is 16 amino acids long. Germline trimming cut 7 bases from V and 3 bases from J; bases unmatched to any gene: 12. The germline CDR1 and CDR2 sequences are SNHLY and FYNNEI. The CDR3 reads CASKHFSTGNNQPQHF. CDR3 nucleotides: TGTGCCAGCAAGCACTTTTCGACAGGGAACAATCAGCCCCAGCATTTT.

This chain joins TRBV6-5 and TRBJ2-1; 7 nucleotides agree with TRBD2. Per the germline V gene, CDR1 is MNHEY and CDR2 is SVGAGI. The length of the CDR3 is 15 residues. J was trimmed by 4 bases and V by 11 bases; bases with no gene match: 14. CDR3 DNA sequence: TGTGCCGAGCTCTGGCGGGAGACCAAATACAATGAGCAGTTCTTC. It encodes CAELWRETKYNEQFF.